These 28 T cell receptor beta chains share one sample of origin, sequenced in a study of CD8+ T cells in alopecia areata. Treatment meaning: oral pan-JAK inhibitor, 5-10 mg twice daily. After isolation, RNA underwent reverse transcription to generate cDNA as the sequencing template. Generated by immunoSEQ multiplex PCR, the TCRdb table keeps only in-frame clones and is missing some. Altogether about 200,000 clones are present, roughly 64% being singletons, with the ten largest covering about 5.1%. The sequencing used CD4+ T cells sorted from blood, collected at week 24, from a patient treated with tofacitinib. Receptors were obtained from a human donor with alopecia areata.

The chain is built from TRBV5-1 and TRBJ2-3; no clear D. This CDR3 has 14 amino acids. Germline CDR1 is SGHRS and CDR2 is YFSETQ. Trimming removed 2 bases at V and 4 bases at J, with 11 bases between. CDR3 DNA sequence: TGCGCCAGCAGCTTAGGCTTCAATCCAGATACGCAGTATTTT. This translates into CASSLGFNPDTQYF.

The chain couples TRBV7-8 to TRBJ2-7, with TRBD1 matching 7 bases. Germline values: CDR1 SGHVS, CDR2 FQNEAQ. This CDR3 is built from 15 residues. V lost 6 bases to trimming and J lost 3 bases; unmatched junction nucleotides: 11. CDR3 sequence reads: CASRVTGANHYEQYF. The CDR3 coding sequence is TGTGCCAGCAGGGTCACAGGGGCTAACCACTACGAGCAGTACTTC. Drawing the rest from reference TRBV7-8 and TRBJ2-7, the complete variable domain is GAGVSQSPRYKVAKRGQDVALRCDPISGHVSLFWYQQALGQGPEFLTYFQNEAQLDKSGLPSDRFFAERPEGSVSTLKIQRTQQEDSAVYLCASRVTGANHYEQYFGPGTRLTVT.

This clone was counted a few times. This sequence joins TRBV2 and TRBJ1-4; D gene uncertain. The CDR3 contains 13 residues. The ends were cut back, 7 bases at V and 0 bases at J, with 6 bases in the middle. The germline V gene encodes CDR1 SNHLY and CDR2 FYNNEI. The CDR3 here is CASTLTTNEKLFF. The CDR3 coding sequence is TGTGCCAGCACGCTTACAACTAATGAAAAACTGTTTTTT.

This chain joins TRBV7-3 and TRBJ2-2; 12 bases agree with TRBD1. With V trimmed by 4 bases and J by 8 bases, 11 bases remained unmatched. The CDR3 sequence is 17 residues long. Germline CDR1 and CDR2: SGHTA and FQGTGA. The CDR3 spells CASSSPGQGAHRGELFF. The CDR3 bases are TGTGCCAGCAGCTCTCCGGGACAGGGGGCGCATAGAGGGGAGCTGTTTTTT.

With respect to this clone: The sample contains more than one DNA sequence encoding this CDR3. The rearrangement links TRBV5-4 to TRBJ2-5; D may be TRBD2 (5 bases). CDR3 length equals 13 residues. V shed 4 bases and J shed 5 bases, with 12 bases lying between them. Germline lookup yields CDR1 SGHNT and CDR2 YYREEE (reference sequence). CDR3 amino acids: CASSPARGETQYF. The DNA of the CDR3 is TGTGCCAGCAGCCCGGCACGAGGGGAGACCCAGTACTTC.

This clone turned up a few times. The chain is built from TRBV6-6 and TRBJ1-4, with D possibly matching TRBD1 (5 bases). There are 13 residues in the CDR3. Trimming left V 8 bases short and J 5 bases short, with 12 bases between. CDR1 MNHNY and CDR2 SVGAGI come from the germline V gene (reference sequence). CDR3 nucleotide sequence: TGTGCCAGCTCCCGCAGGGAAAATGAAAAACTGTTTTTT. Translation: CASSRRENEKLFF.

The V call is TRBV30, the J call TRBJ2-7; 9 bases agree with TRBD1. With 2 bases clipped from V and 0 bases from J, the junction kept 2 bases outside the gene matches. Germline CDR1 reads GTSNPN; CDR2 reads SVGIG (reference sequence). The length of the CDR3 is 14 residues. CDR3 sequence reads: CAWSWTGVSYEQYF. In nucleotides, the CDR3 is TGTGCCTGGAGTTGGACAGGGGTCTCCTACGAGCAGTACTTC.

The chain couples TRBV29-1 to TRBJ2-7, with D hard to call. This CDR3 comprises 11 residues. V gave up 1 base and J gave up 5 bases, with 6 bases separating them. Germline CDR1 reads SQVTM; CDR2 reads ANQGSEA. The CDR3 here is CSVEVQHEQYF. The CDR3 nucleotides read TGCAGCGTTGAAGTACAGCACGAGCAGTACTTC.

V is TRBV5-4 and J is TRBJ2-5, with TRBD2 matching over 12 bases. The length of the CDR3 is 16 residues. The germline V gene encodes CDR1 SGHNT and CDR2 YYREEE (reference sequence). V was clipped by 1 base and J by 4 bases; unmatched bases: 5. CDR3 nucleotide sequence: TGTGCCAGCAGCTTGCCTAGCGGGAGGGTCGGAGAGACCCAGTACTTC. As protein: CASSLPSGRVGETQYF.

This clone was recorded a few times. The genes are TRBV29-1 and TRBJ2-7; 11 bases fit TRBD2. The length of the CDR3 is 13 residues. With V trimmed by 6 bases and J by 2 bases, 3 bases remained unmatched. Germline V CDR1 and CDR2: SQVTM, ANQGSEA. CDR3 coding DNA: TGCAGCGTCCTGACTAGCGGGGCCTACGAGCAGTACTTC. Protein product: CSVLTSGAYEQYF.

The CDR3 loop is CASSQLSGRASDEQFF. The CDR3 coding sequence is TGCGCCAGCAGCCAACTTAGCGGGAGGGCCAGCGATGAGCAGTTCTTC. The chain combines TRBV4-3 with TRBJ2-1; 11 nucleotides agree with TRBD2. The CDR3 totals 16 residues. The V and J ends lost 2 bases and 8 bases, in that order; junction bases with no gene match: 8. Germline V gene lookup returns CDR1 LGHNA and CDR2 YSLEER.

This clone was counted between two and nine times. The V call is TRBV9, the J call TRBJ2-1; 7 nucleotides align to TRBD2. This CDR3 spans 15 amino acids. Per the germline V gene, CDR1 is SGDLS and CDR2 is YYNGEE. V was pared by 2 bases and J by 0 bases, with 2 bases of the junction left unmatched. CDR3 nucleotide sequence: TGTGCCAGCAGCGTCCTAGCGGACTCCTACAATGAGCAGTTCTTC. This translates into CASSVLADSYNEQFF.

This sequence joins TRBV7-9 and TRBJ1-5; D is perhaps TRBD1 (6 bases). This CDR3 has 14 residues. Trimming left V 1 base short and J 7 bases short, with 11 bases between. The germline gives CDR1 SEHNR, CDR2 FQNEAQ (reference sequence). CDR3 region: CASSLERGGQPQHF. The DNA of the CDR3 is TGTGCCAGCAGCTTAGAGCGCGGGGGCCAGCCCCAGCATTTT. Variable domain in full (rest from reference TRBV7-9 and TRBJ1-5): DTGVSQNPRHKITKRGQNVTFRCDPISEHNRLYWYRQTLGQGPEFLTYFQNEAQLEKSRLLSDRFSAERPKGSFSTLEIQRTEQGDSAMYLCASSLERGGQPQHFGDGTRLSIL.

The chain links TRBV29-1 to TRBJ2-3; D gene uncertain. Germline V gene sequence: CDR1 SQVTM, CDR2 ANQGSEA. This CDR3 has 11 amino acids. Trimming left V 6 bases short and J 6 bases short, with 10 bases between. The DNA of the CDR3 is TGCAGCGTCCTCGTAAGGGATACGCAGTATTTT. Translated: CSVLVRDTQYF.

The chain employs TRBV29-1 and TRBJ2-2, with TRBD1 matching 8 bases. The germline V gene encodes CDR1 SQVTM and CDR2 ANQGSEA. The V and J ends lost 1 base and 6 bases, in that order; junction bases with no gene match: 1. The CDR3 is 13 residues long. The CDR3 spells CSVEGQGSGELFF. For the CDR3, the DNA is TGCAGCGTTGAAGGACAGGGGTCCGGGGAGCTGTTTTTT.

The count of this clone is one. The V call is TRBV27, the J call TRBJ1-2; D gene ambiguous. The CDR3 consists of 13 residues. Germline values: CDR1 MNHEY, CDR2 SMNVEV (reference sequence). Trimming took off 5 bases at V and 5 bases at J, with 12 bases between the two ends. The CDR3 DNA reads TGTGCCAGCAGTCCTGGACGGTATTATGGCTACACCTTC. Translating gives CASSPGRYYGYTF.

In this sample, this clone turned up a few times. V and J are TRBV5-1 and TRBJ2-6, with 8 bases fitting TRBD1. CDR1 and CDR2 from the germline V gene are SGHRS and YFSETQ. This CDR3 spans 14 amino acids. V lost 6 bases to trimming and J lost 6 bases; unmatched junction nucleotides: 5. Here the CDR3 DNA reads TGCGCCAGCACTCCGGACAGGGTGGCCAACGTCCTGACTTTC. Protein product: CASTPDRVANVLTF.

This clone was seen more than once but under ten times. This chain joins TRBV10-3 and TRBJ1-2, with unresolved D. The V gene's germline CDR1 is ENHRY and CDR2 SYGVKD. There are 19 residues in the CDR3. The germline V and J ends were trimmed by 6 bases and 5 bases, with 31 bases remaining between them. The DNA for the CDR3 is TGTGCCATCAGGAGCATCACCCAAGGAGGCTTCACCTCCGGTTATGGCTACACCTTC. It yields the protein CAIRSITQGGFTSGYGYTF.

Turning to this clone: The sample has other DNA sequences that encode this CDR3 too. This chain joins TRBV7-2 and TRBJ2-3; D uncertain. V lost 2 bases and J 2 bases, leaving 2 bases between the germline ends. The length of the CDR3 is 12 residues. The germline V gene has CDR1 SGHTA and CDR2 FQGNSA. This CDR3 reads CASSLSTDTQYF. The CDR3 DNA reads TGTGCCAGCAGCTTATCCACAGATACGCAGTATTTT.

This clone was picked up a small number of times. J is TRBJ2-3 and V is TRBV7-2; TRBD2 might be the D (5 bases). The CDR3 spans 13 residues. Germline-derived CDR1 and CDR2 are SGHTA and FQGNSA. V dropped 5 bases and J dropped 7 bases, with 13 bases sitting between them. CDR3: CASSLEAGNTQYF. As DNA, the CDR3 is TGTGCCAGCAGCCTAGAGGCCGGGAATACGCAGTATTTT.

This sequence joins TRBV4-3 and TRBJ2-2; D perhaps matches TRBD2 (6 bases). The V end was cut by 0 bases, the J end by 4 bases, with 9 bases between. Germline V gene lookup returns CDR1 LGHNA and CDR2 YSLEER. The CDR3 length is 15 residues. DNA of the CDR3: TGCGCCAGCAGCCAAGAGCTACTAGCCACCGGGGAGCTGTTTTTT. Encoded protein: CASSQELLATGELFF.

This clone appeared a few times. The chain joins TRBV29-1 to TRBJ2-5; D gene ambiguous. Germline assignment: CDR1 SQVTM and CDR2 ANQGSEA. Trimming took off 1 base at V and 3 bases at J, with 6 bases between the two ends. The CDR3 is 12 amino acids. This CDR3 reads CSVEGAEETQYF. In DNA, the CDR3 is TGCAGCGTTGAAGGGGCAGAAGAGACCCAGTACTTC.

For this clone: The same CDR3 is also encoded by other DNA sequences in this sample. This chain connects TRBV4-2 to TRBJ2-3; 8 bases are shared with TRBD2. The CDR3 is 15 amino acids. With V trimmed by 3 bases and J by 0 bases, 2 bases remained unmatched. Looked up from germline, CDR1 is LGHNA and CDR2 is YNFKEQ. The CDR3 here is CASSQGGGSTDTQYF. The DNA for the CDR3 is TGTGCCAGCAGCCAGGGCGGGGGGAGCACAGATACGCAGTATTTT.

J is TRBJ2-3 and V is TRBV5-6; D call uncertain. Germline lookup yields CDR1 SGHDT and CDR2 YYEEEE. There are 17 residues in the CDR3. Trimming took off 0 bases at V and 0 bases at J, with 14 bases between the two ends. The CDR3 protein is CASSLGVGIKSTDTQYF. The CDR3 coding sequence is TGTGCCAGCAGCTTGGGCGTGGGAATCAAAAGCACAGATACGCAGTATTTT.

The CDR3 region is CATSREDRGEAFF. CDR3 sequence (DNA): TGTGCCACCAGCAGAGAAGACAGGGGTGAAGCTTTCTTT. This rearrangement joins TRBV15 to TRBJ1-1; 8 nucleotides align to TRBD1. V gave up 0 bases and J gave up 7 bases; unmatched junction bases: 1. This CDR3 has 13 residues. Germline CDR1 and CDR2: LNHNV and YYDKDF (reference sequence).

The rearrangement uses TRBV30 and TRBJ2-7; D is possibly TRBD2 (6 bases). CDR1 is GTSNPN, CDR2 SVGIG, per germline (reference sequence). Trimming removed 4 bases at V and 4 bases at J, with 14 bases between. This CDR3 comprises 13 residues. The DNA of the CDR3 is TGTGCCTGGACCGGGAGTGGGACTTACGAGCAGTACTTC. This encodes CAWTGSGTYEQYF.

The J gene is TRBJ1-1, the V gene TRBV7-2; 7 bases are shared with TRBD1. This CDR3 is 13 amino acids long. CDR1 and CDR2 (germline): SGHTA, FQGNSA. J was trimmed by 4 bases and V by 4 bases; bases with no gene match: 3. The CDR3 coding sequence is TGTGCCAGCAGCTCTACAGGGGCCACTGAAGCTTTCTTT. The encoded protein is CASSSTGATEAFF.

The V and J genes are TRBV9 and TRBJ2-7; TRBD1 aligns across 8 bases. This CDR3 comprises 15 residues. V trimming: 0 bases; J trimming: 5 bases; junction bases outside the gene matches: 7. CDR1 SGDLS and CDR2 YYNGEE come from the germline V gene. The CDR3 region has the DNA TGTGCCAGCAGCGTAGCCCCCGACAGGGGCCACGAGCAGTACTTC. Amino acids: CASSVAPDRGHEQYF.